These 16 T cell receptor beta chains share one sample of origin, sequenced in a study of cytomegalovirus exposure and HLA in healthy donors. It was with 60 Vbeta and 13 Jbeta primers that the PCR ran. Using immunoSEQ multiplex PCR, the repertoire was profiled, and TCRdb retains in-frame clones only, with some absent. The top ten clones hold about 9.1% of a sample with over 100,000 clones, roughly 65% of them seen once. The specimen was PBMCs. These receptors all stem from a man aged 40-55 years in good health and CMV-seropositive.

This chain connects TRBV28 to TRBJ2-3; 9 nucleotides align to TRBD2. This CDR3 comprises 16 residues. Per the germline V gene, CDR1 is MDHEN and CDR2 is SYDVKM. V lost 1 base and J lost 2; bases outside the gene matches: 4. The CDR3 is CASSLYGTSFTDTQYF. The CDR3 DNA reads TGTGCCAGCAGTTTATACGGGACTAGCTTCACAGATACGCAGTATTTT.

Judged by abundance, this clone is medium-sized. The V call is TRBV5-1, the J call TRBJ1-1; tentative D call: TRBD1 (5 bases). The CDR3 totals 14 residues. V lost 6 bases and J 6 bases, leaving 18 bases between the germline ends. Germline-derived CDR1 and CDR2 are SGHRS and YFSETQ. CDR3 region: CASMTDPGVAEAFF. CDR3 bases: TGCGCCAGCATGACAGACCCCGGTGTCGCTGAAGCTTTCTTT.

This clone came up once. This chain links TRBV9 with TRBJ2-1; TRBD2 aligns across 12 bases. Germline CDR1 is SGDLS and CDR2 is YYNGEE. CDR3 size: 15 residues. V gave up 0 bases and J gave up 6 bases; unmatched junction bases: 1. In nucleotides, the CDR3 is TGTGCCAGCAGCGTAGTGGGACTAGCGGGCAATGAGCAGTTCTTC. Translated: CASSVVGLAGNEQFF.

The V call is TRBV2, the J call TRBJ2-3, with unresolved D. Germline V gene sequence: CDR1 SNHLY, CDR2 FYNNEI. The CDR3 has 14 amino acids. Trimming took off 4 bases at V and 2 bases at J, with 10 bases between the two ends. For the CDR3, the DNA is TGTGCCAGCAGTGCTGTGCGCTACACAGATACGCAGTATTTT. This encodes CASSAVRYTDTQYF.

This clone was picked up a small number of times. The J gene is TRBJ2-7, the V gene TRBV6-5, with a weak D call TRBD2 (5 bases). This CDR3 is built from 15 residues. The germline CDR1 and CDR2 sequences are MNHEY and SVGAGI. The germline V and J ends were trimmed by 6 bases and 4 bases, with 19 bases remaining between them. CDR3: CASSPNGAPGYEQYF. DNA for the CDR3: TGTGCCAGCAGCCCGAACGGAGCTCCGGGATACGAGCAGTACTTC.

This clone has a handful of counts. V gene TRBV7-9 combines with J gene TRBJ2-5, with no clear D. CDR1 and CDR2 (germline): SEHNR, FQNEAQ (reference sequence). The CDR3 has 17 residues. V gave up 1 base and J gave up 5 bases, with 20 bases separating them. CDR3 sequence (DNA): TGTGCCAGCAGCTTAGGTATCCTCATGTGGGCCCGGGAGACCCAGTACTTC. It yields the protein CASSLGILMWARETQYF. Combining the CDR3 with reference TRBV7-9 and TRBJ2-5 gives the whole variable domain DTGVSQNPRHKITKRGQNVTFRCDPISEHNRLYWYRQTLGQGPEFLTYFQNEAQLEKSRLLSDRFSAERPKGSFSTLEIQRTEQGDSAMYLCASSLGILMWARETQYFGPGTRLLVL.

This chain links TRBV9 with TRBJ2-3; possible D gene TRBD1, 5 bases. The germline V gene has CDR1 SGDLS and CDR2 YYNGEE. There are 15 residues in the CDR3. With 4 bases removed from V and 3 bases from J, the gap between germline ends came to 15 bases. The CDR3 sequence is CASSPGNPQTDTQYF. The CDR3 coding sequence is TGTGCCAGCAGCCCAGGGAATCCGCAAACAGATACGCAGTATTTT.

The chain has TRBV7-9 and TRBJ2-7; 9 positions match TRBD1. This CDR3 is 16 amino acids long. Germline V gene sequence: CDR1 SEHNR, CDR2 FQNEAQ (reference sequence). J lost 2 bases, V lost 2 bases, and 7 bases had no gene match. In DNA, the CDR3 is TGTGCCAGCAGCTTATTATTGGGACAGGGTCCCTACGAGCAGTACTTC. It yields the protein CASSLLLGQGPYEQYF.

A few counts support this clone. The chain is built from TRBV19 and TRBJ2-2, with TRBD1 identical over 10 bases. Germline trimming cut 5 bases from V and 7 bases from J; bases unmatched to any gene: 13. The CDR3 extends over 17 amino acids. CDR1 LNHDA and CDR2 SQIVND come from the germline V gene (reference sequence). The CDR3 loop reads CASSAKSGTGAHGELFF. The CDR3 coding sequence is TGTGCCAGTAGTGCCAAATCCGGGACAGGGGCCCACGGGGAGCTGTTTTTT.

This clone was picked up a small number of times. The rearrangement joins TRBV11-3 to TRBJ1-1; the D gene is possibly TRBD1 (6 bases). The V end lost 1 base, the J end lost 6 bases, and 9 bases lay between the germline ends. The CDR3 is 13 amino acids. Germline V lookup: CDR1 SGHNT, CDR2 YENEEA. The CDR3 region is CASSLVSGAEAFF. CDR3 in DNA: TGTGCCAGCAGCTTAGTATCAGGGGCTGAAGCTTTCTTT.

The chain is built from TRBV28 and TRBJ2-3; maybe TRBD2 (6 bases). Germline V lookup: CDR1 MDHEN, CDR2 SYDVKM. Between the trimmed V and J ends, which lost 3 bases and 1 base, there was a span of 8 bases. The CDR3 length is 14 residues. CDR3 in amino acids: CASSFLAGTDTQYF. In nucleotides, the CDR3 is TGTGCCAGCAGTTTCTTAGCGGGCACAGATACGCAGTATTTT.

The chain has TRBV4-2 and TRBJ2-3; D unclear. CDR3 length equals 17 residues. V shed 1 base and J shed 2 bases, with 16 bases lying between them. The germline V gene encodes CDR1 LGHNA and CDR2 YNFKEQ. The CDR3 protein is CASSQGSSAGFTDTQYF. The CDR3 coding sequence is TGTGCCAGCAGCCAAGGTTCCAGCGCCGGATTCACAGATACGCAGTATTTT.

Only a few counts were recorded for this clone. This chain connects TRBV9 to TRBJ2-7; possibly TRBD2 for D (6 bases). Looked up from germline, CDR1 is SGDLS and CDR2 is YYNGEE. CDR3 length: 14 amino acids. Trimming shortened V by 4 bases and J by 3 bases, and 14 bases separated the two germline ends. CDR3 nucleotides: TGTGCCAGCAGCCCCCGGAATAGCGGCTACGAGCAGTACTTC. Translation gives CASSPRNSGYEQYF.

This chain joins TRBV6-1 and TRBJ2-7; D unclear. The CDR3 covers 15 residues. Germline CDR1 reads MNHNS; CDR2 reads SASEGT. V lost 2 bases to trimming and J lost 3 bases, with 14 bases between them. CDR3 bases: TGTGCCAGCAGTGAACCCGCGGTCAGAGTCTACGAGCAGTACTTC. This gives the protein CASSEPAVRVYEQYF.

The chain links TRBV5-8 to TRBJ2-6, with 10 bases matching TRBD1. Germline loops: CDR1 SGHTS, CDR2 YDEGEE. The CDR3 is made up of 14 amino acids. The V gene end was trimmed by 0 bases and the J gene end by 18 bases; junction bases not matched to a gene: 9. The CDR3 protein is CASSLELAGQGKTF. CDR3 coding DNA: TGTGCCAGCAGCTTGGAGCTGGCGGGACAGGGGAAGACTTTC. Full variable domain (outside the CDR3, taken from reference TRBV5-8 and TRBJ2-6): EAGVTQSPTHLIKTRGQQATLRCSPISGHTSVYWYQQALGLGLQFLLWYDEGEERNRGNFPPRFSGRQFPNYSSELNVNALELEDSALYLCASSLELAGQGKTFGAGSRLTVL.

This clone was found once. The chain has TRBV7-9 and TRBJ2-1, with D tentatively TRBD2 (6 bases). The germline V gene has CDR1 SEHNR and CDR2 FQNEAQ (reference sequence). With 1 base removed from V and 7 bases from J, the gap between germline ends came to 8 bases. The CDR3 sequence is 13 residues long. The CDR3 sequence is CASSLGGVNEQFF. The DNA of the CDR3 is TGTGCCAGCAGCTTAGGCGGGGTTAATGAGCAGTTCTTC.